These T cell receptor beta chains were read from a single sample in a study of CD8 T cells in ankylosing spondylitis. TCRdb processed the 5' RACE reads anew with MiXCR; each CDR3 protein has one entry. The sample lists a few hundred thousand distinct CDR3 sequences, 8% occurring once. The sequencing sample was made of blood, either unsorted or a sorted T cell fraction (not recorded which). These receptor sequences come from a male donor with ankylosing spondylitis. Each CDR3 is given with its conserved first and last residue. The order of the fields is CDR3 length, J gene, V gene, D gene, clone size, CDR3 DNA, CDR3 protein. D genes are given only for firm matches. Some rows mark clone size as missing; the rest say once, few, many or name a class of expanded clone.

15	TRBJ2-7	TRBV5-1	TRBD1	few	TGCGCCAGCAGCTCGAGACAGGGATTAACCTACGAGCAGTACTTC	CASSSRQGLTYEQYF
16	TRBJ2-2	TRBV7-2	TRBD2	few	TGTGCCAGCAGCATACTAGCGGCAGCGAACACCGGGGAGCTGTTTTTT	CASSILAAANTGELFF
12	TRBJ1-2	TRBV20-1	-	-	TGCAGTGTCCCACAGGGCTGGGGTGGCTACACCTTC	CSVPQGWGGYTF
13	TRBJ2-7	TRBV20-1	-	-	TGCAGTGCTAGATACTGGGGGGCGGGGGAGCAGTACTTC	CSARYWGAGEQYF
15	TRBJ1-2	TRBV10-2	TRBD1	few	TGCGCCACCGACAAAGGGCAGGGGGCTGACTATGGCTACACCTTC	CATDKGQGADYGYTF
14	TRBJ1-1	TRBV5-1	-	-	TGCGCCAGCAGCTTATGGCCGCTGAACACTGAAGCTTTCTTT	CASSLWPLNTEAFF
14	TRBJ1-1	TRBV11-2	-	many	TGTGCCAGCAGCCCCCACCCAGGGGACACTGAAGCTTTCTTT	CASSPHPGDTEAFF
13	TRBJ2-3	TRBV20-1	-	few	TGCAGTGCTAGAGATTCTGCGACAGATACGCAGTATTTT	CSARDSATDTQYF
13	TRBJ1-4	TRBV5-1	-	-	TGCGCCAGCAGCAGGTGGGCTAATGAAAAACTGTTTTTT	CASSRWANEKLFF
14	TRBJ2-5	TRBV6-1	TRBD2	few	TGTGCCAGCAGAAGGGCGGGAGATGGAGAGACCCAGTACTTC	CASRRAGDGETQYF
16	TRBJ2-7	TRBV5-1	-	few	TGCGCCAGCAGCCCTTCAACAGGGAATTCCGTCTACGAGCAGTACTTC	CASSPSTGNSVYEQYF
11	TRBJ2-7	TRBV29-1	TRBD1	many	TGCGTGGGGACAGGCCTGTTAGAGCAGTACTTC	CVGTGLLEQYF
14	TRBJ2-1	TRBV12-3/TRBV12-4	TRBD1	-	TGTGCCAGCAGTTTAGAGACAGGGGTGCATGAGCAGTTCTTC	CASSLETGVHEQFF
14	TRBJ2-1	TRBV11-3	-	-	TGTGCCAGCAGCTTAGATCGGGCGGGATCGGTGCAGTTCTTC	CASSLDRAGSVQFF
15	TRBJ2-1	TRBV15	TRBD1	-	TGTGCCACCAGCGGCGGGACAGGGGGTCCCAGTGAGCAGTTCTTC	CATSGGTGGPSEQFF
11	TRBJ2-1	TRBV28	-	few	TGTGCCAGCAGACAGAATAATGAGCAGTTCTTC	CASRQNNEQFF
15	TRBJ1-6	TRBV7-9	TRBD1	few	TGTGCCAGCAGCTTAGTTCTTGGGACAGTTTCACCCCTCCACTTT	CASSLVLGTVSPLHF
15	TRBJ2-7	TRBV20-1	TRBD2	few	TGCAGTGCTGCGGGACTAGCGGGAGAGTCCGACGAGCAGTACTTC	CSAAGLAGESDEQYF
15	TRBJ2-2	TRBV28	TRBD2	-	TGTGCCAGCAATCTAGCGGGAGCGGGCACCGGGGAGCTGTTTTTT	CASNLAGAGTGELFF
14	TRBJ1-1	TRBV28	-	-	TGTGCCACCGAGATTCGCGCCGGGGGGACTGAAGCTTTCTTT	CATEIRAGGTEAFF
19	TRBJ1-3	TRBV3-1	-	few	TGTGCCAGCAGCCAAACCACCGGGGGGGCTTTAAGCTCTGGAAACACCATATATTTT	CASSQTTGGALSSGNTIYF
14	TRBJ2-7	TRBV25-1	-	many	TGTGCCAGCAGTGGGAGGGGGGAATCCTACGAGCAGTACTTC	CASSGRGESYEQYF
13	TRBJ2-1	TRBV7-9	TRBD1	-	TGTGCCAGCAGCATGGGACAGTACAATGAGCAGTTCTTC	CASSMGQYNEQFF
15	TRBJ1-5	TRBV10-3	-	many	TGTGCCATCAGTGAGTCGAGGCAGGGCAATCAGCCCCAGCATTTT	CAISESRQGNQPQHF
13	TRBJ2-3	TRBV12-3/TRBV12-4	-	many	TGTGCCAGCAGCTATAGGGGGGGAGATACGCAGTATTTT	CASSYRGGDTQYF
15	TRBJ2-3	TRBV6-1	TRBD2	few	TGTGCCAGCAGTAGACTAGCGGGAGTCTCAGATACGCAGTATTTT	CASSRLAGVSDTQYF
12	TRBJ2-5	TRBV29-1	-	few	TGCAGCGTTGTAGGACCCCGGGAGACCCAGTACTTC	CSVVGPRETQYF
14	TRBJ2-1	TRBV24-1	TRBD2	few	TGTGCCACCAAGGGGACTAGCGGGCCCAATGAGCAGTTCTTC	CATKGTSGPNEQFF
14	TRBJ2-7	TRBV5-8	TRBD2	-	TGTGCCAGCAGCCGCCGACTAGCGGGAGGCAAGCAGTACTTC	CASSRRLAGGKQYF
15	TRBJ2-7	TRBV9	-	-	TGTGCCAGCAGCGTAGGAGGGACCCCGGCCTACGAGCAGTACTTC	CASSVGGTPAYEQYF
14	TRBJ1-5	TRBV19	TRBD1	-	TGTGCCAGTAGTGGGGGACAGCTCAATCAGCCCCAGCATTTT	CASSGGQLNQPQHF
16	TRBJ1-1	TRBV18	TRBD1	few	TGTGCCAGCTCGCGCCGGGACAGGGGCCCAAACACTGAAGCTTTCTTT	CASSRRDRGPNTEAFF
13	TRBJ2-7	TRBV7-9	-	few	TGTGCCAGCAGCCCCAGCAGATCCTACGAGCAGTACTTC	CASSPSRSYEQYF
15	TRBJ2-2	TRBV11-2	TRBD1	few	TGTGCCAGCAGCCCCCCAGGCCACAGGGGCGGGGAGCTGTTTTTT	CASSPPGHRGGELFF
13	TRBJ1-5	TRBV6-2/TRBV6-3	-	many	TGTGCCAGCACCGGGACACTGGATCAGCCCCAGCATTTT	CASTGTLDQPQHF
13	TRBJ2-2	TRBV20-1	-	-	TGCAGTGCTAGTTGGCAGGGTGAGGGGGAGCTGTTTTTT	CSASWQGEGELFF
14	TRBJ1-1	TRBV7-2	-	few	TGTGCCAGCAGCTTAGAGGGGACTCGCACTGAAGCTTTCTTT	CASSLEGTRTEAFF
16	TRBJ1-3	TRBV6-1	-	-	TGTGCCAGCGGACGAGGGGGAGAATATTCTGGAAACACCATATATTTT	CASGRGGEYSGNTIYF
17	TRBJ2-4	TRBV4-3	-	-	TGCGCCAGCAGCCAAGATTCGGGGCTTGGCGCCAAAAACATTCAGTACTTC	CASSQDSGLGAKNIQYF
17	TRBJ2-5	TRBV6-1	TRBD2	many	TGTGCCAGCAGTGAAAGACTAGCGGGAAGTGCTAAAGAGACCCAGTACTTC	CASSERLAGSAKETQYF
15	TRBJ1-3	TRBV6-1	-	few	TGTGCCAGCACCCTACAGGGAGTCACTGGAAACACCATATATTTT	CASTLQGVTGNTIYF
16	TRBJ2-3	TRBV7-2	TRBD2	few	TGTGCCAGCAGCTTTATGATCCTAGCGGGCACAGATACGCAGTATTTT	CASSFMILAGTDTQYF
15	TRBJ2-7	TRBV15	-	-	TGTGCCACCAGCAGAGATCAGGCATGGTCCTACGAGCAGTACTTC	CATSRDQAWSYEQYF
15	TRBJ2-5	TRBV18	TRBD2	few	TGTGCCAGCTCACCACCGGGACTAGCCAGGGAGACCCAGTACTTC	CASSPPGLARETQYF
14	TRBJ2-7	TRBV6-5	-	-	TGTGCCAGCAGTTACTCAGGCACGGAATACGAGCAGTACTTC	CASSYSGTEYEQYF
16	TRBJ1-5	TRBV7-9	-	-	TGTGCCAGCAGCTCGACCTCAATTAAGGGGAATCAGCCCCAGCATTTT	CASSSTSIKGNQPQHF
16	TRBJ1-5	TRBV7-2	-	few	TGTGCCAGCAGCTTAGAAGGCAGGGTGGGCAATCAGCCCCAGCATTTT	CASSLEGRVGNQPQHF
14	TRBJ2-1	TRBV11-3	-	-	TGTGCCAGCAGCTTAGTGAACGGGAATAATGAGCAGTTCTTC	CASSLVNGNNEQFF
18	TRBJ2-1	TRBV7-6	TRBD1	-	TGTGCCAGCAGCTCCACCGAACTAGCCGGGACAGGGGGAAATGAGCAGTTCTTC	CASSSTELAGTGGNEQFF
17	TRBJ2-3	TRBV20-1	-	few	TGCAGTGCAACCGGGGCCCTCCGCAGCGCTAGCACAGATACGCAGTATTTT	CSATGALRSASTDTQYF